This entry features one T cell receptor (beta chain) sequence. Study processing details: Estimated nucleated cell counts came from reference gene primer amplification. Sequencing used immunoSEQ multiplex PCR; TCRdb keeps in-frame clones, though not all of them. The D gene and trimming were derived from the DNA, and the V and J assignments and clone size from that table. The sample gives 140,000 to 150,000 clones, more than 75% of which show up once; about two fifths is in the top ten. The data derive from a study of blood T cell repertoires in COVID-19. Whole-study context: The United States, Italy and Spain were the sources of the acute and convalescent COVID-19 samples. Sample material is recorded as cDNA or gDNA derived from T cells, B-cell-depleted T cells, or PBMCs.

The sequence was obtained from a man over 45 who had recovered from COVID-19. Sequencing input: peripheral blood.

CDR3 loop: CATGQGAETQYF. The CDR3 nucleotides read TGTGCCACCGGACAGGGGGCTGAGACCCAGTACTTC. The chain uses TRBV19 and TRBJ2-5, with 11 bases fitting TRBD1. The V gene's germline CDR1 is LNHDA and CDR2 SQIVND (reference sequence). This CDR3 is 12 amino acids long. V lost 10 bases and J lost 5; bases outside the gene matches: 3.